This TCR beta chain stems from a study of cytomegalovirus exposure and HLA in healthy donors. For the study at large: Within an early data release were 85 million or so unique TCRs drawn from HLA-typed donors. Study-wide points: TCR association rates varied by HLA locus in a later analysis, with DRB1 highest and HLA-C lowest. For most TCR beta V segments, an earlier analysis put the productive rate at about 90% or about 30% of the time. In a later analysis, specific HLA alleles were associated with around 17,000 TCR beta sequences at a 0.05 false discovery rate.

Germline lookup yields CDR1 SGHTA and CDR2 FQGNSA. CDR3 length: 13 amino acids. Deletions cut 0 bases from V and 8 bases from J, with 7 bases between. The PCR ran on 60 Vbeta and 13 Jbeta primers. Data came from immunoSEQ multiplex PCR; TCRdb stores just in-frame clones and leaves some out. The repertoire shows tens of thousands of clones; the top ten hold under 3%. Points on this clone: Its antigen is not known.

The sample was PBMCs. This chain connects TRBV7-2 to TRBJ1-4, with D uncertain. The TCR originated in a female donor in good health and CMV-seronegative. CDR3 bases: TGTGCCAGCAGCTTAGCCTATGAGGAAAAACTGTTTTTT. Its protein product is CASSLAYEEKLFF.